This T cell receptor (beta chain) comes out of a study of blood T cell repertoires in COVID-19. Study background: COVID-19 samples, acute and convalescent, were from the United States, Italy and Spain. Sample material is recorded as cDNA or gDNA derived from T cells, B-cell-depleted T cells, or PBMCs.

This clone appeared a single time. Per the original methods: The assay estimated nucleated cells by amplifying reference gene primers. Some clones are missing from TCRdb's copy, which holds only in-frame ones; the method was immunoSEQ multiplex PCR. Clone size and the V and J calls come from that table; the DNA yielded D and trimming. The data hold 200,000 to 250,000 clones, with approximately 80% observed a single time. Germline lookup yields CDR1 MDHEN and CDR2 SYDVKM. The CDR3 spans 15 residues. Losses at the gene ends were 3 bases for V and 8 bases for J; bases not matched to a gene: 6. The receptor comes from a man younger than 45 with active or convalescent COVID-19. The chain couples TRBV28 to TRBJ2-1; 11 nucleotides match TRBD2. The sample consisted of peripheral blood. The CDR3 DNA sequence: TGTGCCAGCAGTTTGGTAGCGGGGGGGATATATGAGCAGTTCTTC. This translates into CASSLVAGGIYEQFF.